This T cell receptor beta chain derives from a study of beta chain features in type 1 diabetes. General study findings and limits: TCRB CDR3 length was moderately but significantly reduced in all four CD4+ subsets of Type 1 diabetes patients. A cDNA-based sequencing approach could over-represent cells with high TCR expression. Fewer insertions but more deletions were seen at VDJ junctions in type 1 diabetes patients.

This clone was observed a few times. The antigen remains unidentified. From germline, CDR1 is SGHVS and CDR2 FQNEAQ. V lost 1 base to trimming and J lost 8 bases, with 14 bases between them. This CDR3 is 14 amino acids long. cDNA synthesis used the whole RNA isolate, giving expressed TCRB sequences. Data came from immunoSEQ multiplex PCR; TCRdb stores just in-frame clones and leaves some out. The sample shows hundreds of thousands of clones, about an eighth of them seen only once. The specimen sequenced was naive CD4+ T cells from blood. This chain uses TRBV7-8 with TRBJ1-2; D is uncertain. The sequence was obtained from a young man with type 1 diabetes. CDR3 sequence reads: CASSLEEAQPGYTF. CDR3 DNA sequence: TGTGCCAGCAGCTTAGAAGAGGCCCAGCCGGGCTACACCTTC.